A selection of T cell receptor beta chains follows, all from one sample in a study of CD8 T cells in ankylosing spondylitis. TCRdb re-called the 5' RACE reads with MiXCR, one entry per CDR3 protein. The sample includes 250,000 to 350,000 distinct CDR3 sequences, 6.5% to 10% of them seen just once. The sequencing input was blood, either unsorted or a sorted T cell fraction (not recorded which). All receptors derive from a male donor with ankylosing spondylitis. Each CDR3 is given without its conserved first and last residue. D genes are given only for firm matches.

d_call	j_call	v_call	cdr3_aa
NA	TRBJ1-2	TRBV16	ASSQFQVYGYT
TRBD1	TRBJ2-3	TRBV25-1	ASSDEQGARTDTQY
TRBD2	TRBJ2-4	TRBV18	ASSPGGQNIQY
NA	TRBJ1-1	TRBV5-6	ASSSGVGTEAF
TRBD1	TRBJ1-5	TRBV15	ATSRGQANQPQH
NA	TRBJ2-7	TRBV18	ASSPLVGDISEQY
TRBD1	TRBJ2-7	TRBV12-3/TRBV12-4	ASTFGQGPTYEQY
NA	TRBJ2-1	TRBV28	ASKPSPQRLV
TRBD2	TRBJ2-2	TRBV11-3	ASSSGLATGELF
TRBD1	TRBJ2-7	TRBV28	ASSLEGDRGTYEQY
TRBD1	TRBJ1-1	TRBV9	ASNDRTGEAEAF
NA	TRBJ2-2	TRBV7-9	ASSFSGIGELF
NA	TRBJ1-6	TRBV5-8	ASSRPTRESHNSPLH
NA	TRBJ2-6	TRBV18	ASSSGPFSGANVLT
TRBD2	TRBJ2-3	TRBV4-1	ASSQTGTSDPDTQY
TRBD2	TRBJ2-7	TRBV20-1	SARGLAGYEQY
NA	TRBJ1-2	TRBV28	ASTNSHGYT
TRBD1	TRBJ1-5	TRBV2	ASTGTGQKPQH
TRBD1	TRBJ1-1	TRBV20-1	SAAWDRGSSRDTEAF
TRBD2	TRBJ2-2	TRBV7-2	ASSLGGRALDTGELF
NA	TRBJ1-5	TRBV6-1	ASSELRVSNQPQH
TRBD1	TRBJ1-2	TRBV7-2	ASSAGGRAGYGYT
TRBD1	TRBJ2-3	TRBV20-1	SARDRVTDTQY
TRBD2	TRBJ2-1	TRBV29-1	SVELPGLAGTYNEQF
NA	TRBJ2-1	TRBV4-2	ASSQDPSEQF
NA	TRBJ2-3	TRBV5-1	ASVWGTGRTDTQY
NA	TRBJ1-5	TRBV6-5	ASSYRYYQPQH
TRBD2	TRBJ2-1	TRBV28	ASTSGRHNEQF
NA	TRBJ1-5	TRBV28	ASSRTRGSNQPQH
NA	TRBJ1-1	TRBV29-1	SVVGSGAF
TRBD2	TRBJ2-1	TRBV18	ASSPASGTLYNEQF
NA	TRBJ2-1	TRBV7-9	ASSTNEQF
NA	TRBJ2-3	TRBV6-5	ASSYSNLVDTQY
TRBD1	TRBJ2-1	TRBV7-8	ASSLVMVWDRGRDEQF
NA	TRBJ2-2	TRBV5-5	ASSSWPPTPNTGELF
NA	TRBJ2-2	TRBV10-3	AISEQTGELF
NA	TRBJ2-4	TRBV20-1	SARAGSQNIQY
NA	TRBJ2-3	TRBV11-2	ASSLGSGQGPFTQY
TRBD2	TRBJ2-1	TRBV5-5	ASSWGLAGGNEQF
NA	TRBJ2-7	TRBV3-1	ASSQQSGSYEQY
TRBD2	TRBJ2-1	TRBV2	ASSVAGLAGVNEQF
NA	TRBJ2-7	TRBV5-6	ASSLPGGTDEQY
TRBD1	TRBJ2-5	TRBV5-1	ASSLNRGRETQY
TRBD2	TRBJ2-1	TRBV20-1	SARPIDGTSPNEQF
NA	TRBJ2-5	TRBV28	ASERFETQY
TRBD2	TRBJ2-5	TRBV4-1	ASRPRVWIAGQETQY
NA	TRBJ2-1	TRBV5-6	ASSPSGGYSYNEQF
TRBD2	TRBJ2-5	TRBV3-1	ASSQASGVQETQY
NA	TRBJ2-2	TRBV6-5	ASSYWGVGNTGELF
NA	TRBJ1-1	TRBV7-2	ASRYPGPATEAF
TRBD2	TRBJ2-2	TRBV7-2	ASSLVSGSGTGELF
TRBD2	TRBJ2-7	TRBV20-1	SFPGGTSGSCEQY
TRBD2	TRBJ2-1	TRBV12-3/TRBV12-4	ASRKTSVNEQF
TRBD2	TRBJ2-1	TRBV3-1	ASSLSGLAGGNEQF
TRBD2	TRBJ2-1	TRBV20-1	SVQKPGLAGVRSYNEQF
TRBD2	TRBJ2-2	TRBV24-1	ATSDAGTSVTGELF
NA	TRBJ1-5	TRBV7-9	ASSSTDHSNQPQH